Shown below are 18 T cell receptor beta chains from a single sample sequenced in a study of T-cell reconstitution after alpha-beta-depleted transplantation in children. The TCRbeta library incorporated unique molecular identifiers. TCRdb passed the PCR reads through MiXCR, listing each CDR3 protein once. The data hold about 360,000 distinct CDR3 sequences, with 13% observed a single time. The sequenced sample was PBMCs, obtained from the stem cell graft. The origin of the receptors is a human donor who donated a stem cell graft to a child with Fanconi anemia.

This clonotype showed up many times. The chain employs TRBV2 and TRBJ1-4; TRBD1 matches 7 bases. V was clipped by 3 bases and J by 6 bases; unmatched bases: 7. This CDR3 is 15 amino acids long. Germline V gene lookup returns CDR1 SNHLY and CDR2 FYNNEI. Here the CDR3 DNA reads TGTGCCAGCAGTGACGGTGACAGGGTGGATGAAAAACTGTTTTTT. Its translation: CASSDGDRVDEKLFF.

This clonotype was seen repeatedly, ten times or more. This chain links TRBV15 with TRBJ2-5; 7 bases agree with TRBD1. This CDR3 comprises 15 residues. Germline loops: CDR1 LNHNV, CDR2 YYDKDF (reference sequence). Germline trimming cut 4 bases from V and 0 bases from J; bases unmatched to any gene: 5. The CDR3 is CATSIRQGDQETQYF. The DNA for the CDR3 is TGTGCCACCAGCATTCGACAGGGAGACCAAGAGACCCAGTACTTC.

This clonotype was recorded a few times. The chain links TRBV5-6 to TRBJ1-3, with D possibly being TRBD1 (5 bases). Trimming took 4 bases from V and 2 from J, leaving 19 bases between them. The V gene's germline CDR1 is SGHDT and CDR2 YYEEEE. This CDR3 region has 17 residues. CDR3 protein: CASSPTPGPSPGNTIYF. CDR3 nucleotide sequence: TGTGCCAGCAGCCCGACCCCGGGACCTTCCCCTGGAAACACCATATATTTT.

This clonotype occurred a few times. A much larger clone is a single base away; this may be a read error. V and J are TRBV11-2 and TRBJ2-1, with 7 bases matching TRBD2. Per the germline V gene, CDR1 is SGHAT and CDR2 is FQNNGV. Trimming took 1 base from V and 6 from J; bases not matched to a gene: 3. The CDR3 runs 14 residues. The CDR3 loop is CASSLGGGGNEQFF. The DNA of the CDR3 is TGTGCCAGCAGCTTAGGTGGGGGGGGCAATGAGCAGTTCTTC.

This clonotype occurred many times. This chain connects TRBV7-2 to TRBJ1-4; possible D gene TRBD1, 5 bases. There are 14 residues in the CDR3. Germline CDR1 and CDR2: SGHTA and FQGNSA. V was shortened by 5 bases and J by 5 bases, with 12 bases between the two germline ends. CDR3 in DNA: TGTGCCAGCAGCCCCGCGGGACGGAATGAAAAACTGTTTTTT. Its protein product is CASSPAGRNEKLFF.

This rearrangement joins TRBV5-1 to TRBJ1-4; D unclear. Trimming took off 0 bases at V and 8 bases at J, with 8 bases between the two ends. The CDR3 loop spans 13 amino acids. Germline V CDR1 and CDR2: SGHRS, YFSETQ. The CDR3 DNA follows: TGCGCCAGCAGCTTGGAGGCCCACGAAAAACTGTTTTTT. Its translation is CASSLEAHEKLFF.

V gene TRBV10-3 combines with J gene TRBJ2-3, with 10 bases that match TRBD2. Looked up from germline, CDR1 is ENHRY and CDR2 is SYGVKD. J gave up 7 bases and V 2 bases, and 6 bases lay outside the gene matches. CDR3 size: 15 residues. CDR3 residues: CAISEVLAGGNTQYF. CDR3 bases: TGTGCCATCAGTGAGGTATTAGCGGGGGGAAATACGCAGTATTTT.

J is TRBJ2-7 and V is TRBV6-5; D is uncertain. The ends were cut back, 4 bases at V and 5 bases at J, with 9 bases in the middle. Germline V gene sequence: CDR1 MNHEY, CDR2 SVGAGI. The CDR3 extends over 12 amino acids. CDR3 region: CASSSPRHEQYF. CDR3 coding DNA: TGTGCCAGCAGTTCGCCCCGCCACGAGCAGTACTTC.

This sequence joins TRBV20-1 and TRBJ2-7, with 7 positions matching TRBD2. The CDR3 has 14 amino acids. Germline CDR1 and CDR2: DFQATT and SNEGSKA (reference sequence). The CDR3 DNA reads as TGCACTCCAAGGGAAAATATGGGAGGGTACGAGCAGTACGTC. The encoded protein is CTPRENMGGYEQYV.

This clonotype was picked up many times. The CDR3 here is CATSRRDRNTEAFF. CDR3 DNA: TGTGCCACCAGCAGAAGGGACAGGAACACTGAAGCTTTCTTT. The chain has TRBV15 and TRBJ1-1; 7 bases are a match to TRBD1. The germline gives CDR1 LNHNV, CDR2 YYDKDF (reference sequence). CDR3 length: 14 amino acids. V dropped 2 bases and J dropped 1; count of bases not matched to a gene: 1.

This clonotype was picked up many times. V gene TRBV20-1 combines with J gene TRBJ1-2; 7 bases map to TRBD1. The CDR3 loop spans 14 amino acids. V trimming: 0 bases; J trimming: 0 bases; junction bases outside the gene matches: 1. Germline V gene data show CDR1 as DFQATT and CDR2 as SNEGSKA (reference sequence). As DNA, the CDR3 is TGCAGTGCTAGAGATGGGACAGCTAACTATGGCTACACCTTC. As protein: CSARDGTANYGYTF.

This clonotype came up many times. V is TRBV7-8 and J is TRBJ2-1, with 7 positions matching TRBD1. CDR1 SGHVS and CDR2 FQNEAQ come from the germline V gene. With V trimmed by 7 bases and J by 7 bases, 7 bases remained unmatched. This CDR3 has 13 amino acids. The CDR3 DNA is TGTGCCAGCACTCGACAGGGTCGTAATGAGCAGTTCTTC. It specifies CASTRQGRNEQFF.

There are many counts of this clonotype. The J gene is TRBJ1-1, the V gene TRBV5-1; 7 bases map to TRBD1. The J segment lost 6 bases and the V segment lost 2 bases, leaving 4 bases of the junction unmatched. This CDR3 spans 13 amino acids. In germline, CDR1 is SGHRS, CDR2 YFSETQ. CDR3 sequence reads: CASSLGQVAEAFF. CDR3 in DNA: TGCGCCAGCAGCTTAGGACAGGTCGCTGAAGCTTTCTTT.

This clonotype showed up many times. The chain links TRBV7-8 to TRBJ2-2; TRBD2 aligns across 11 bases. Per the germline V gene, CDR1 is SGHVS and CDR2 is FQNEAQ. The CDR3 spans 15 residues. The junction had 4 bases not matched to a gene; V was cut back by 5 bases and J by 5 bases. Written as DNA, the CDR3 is TGTGCCAGCAGCGGGGGACTAGCGGTGACCGGGGAGCTGTTTTTT. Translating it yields CASSGGLAVTGELFF.

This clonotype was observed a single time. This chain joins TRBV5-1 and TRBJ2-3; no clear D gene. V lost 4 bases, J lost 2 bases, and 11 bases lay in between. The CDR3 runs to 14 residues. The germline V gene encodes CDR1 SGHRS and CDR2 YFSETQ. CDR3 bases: TGCGCCAGCAGCATGGACCCGGTCACAGATACGCAGTATTTT. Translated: CASSMDPVTDTQYF.

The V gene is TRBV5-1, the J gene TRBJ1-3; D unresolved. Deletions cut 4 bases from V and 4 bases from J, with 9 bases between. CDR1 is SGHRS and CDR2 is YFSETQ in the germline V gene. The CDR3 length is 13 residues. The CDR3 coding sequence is TGCGCCAGCAGCGCCGGTCGGGGAAACACCATATATTTT. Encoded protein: CASSAGRGNTIYF. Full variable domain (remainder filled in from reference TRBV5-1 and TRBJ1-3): KAGVTQTPRYLIKTRGQQVTLSCSPISGHRSVSWYQQTPGQGLQFLFEYFSETQRNKGNFPGRFSGRQFSNSRSEMNVSTLELGDSALYLCASSAGRGNTIYFGEGSWLTVV.

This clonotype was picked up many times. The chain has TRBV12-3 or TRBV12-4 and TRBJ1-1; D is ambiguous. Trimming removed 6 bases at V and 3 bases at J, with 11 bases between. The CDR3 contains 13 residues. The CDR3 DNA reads TGTGCCAGCAGAAGGGCGGAGGACACTGAAGCTTTCTTT. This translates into CASRRAEDTEAFF.

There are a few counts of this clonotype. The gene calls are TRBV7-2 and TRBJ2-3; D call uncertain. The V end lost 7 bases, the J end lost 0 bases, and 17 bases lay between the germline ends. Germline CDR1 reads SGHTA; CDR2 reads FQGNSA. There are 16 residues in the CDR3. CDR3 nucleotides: TGTGCCAGCAATCCCTCCTACGAGGCTAGCACAGATACGCAGTATTTT. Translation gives CASNPSYEASTDTQYF. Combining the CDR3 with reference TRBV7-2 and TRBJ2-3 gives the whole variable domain GAGVSQSPSNKVTEKGKDVELRCDPISGHTALYWYRQSLGQGLEFLIYFQGNSAPDKSGLPSDRFSAERTGGSVSTLTIQRTQQEDSAVYLCASNPSYEASTDTQYFGPGTRLTVL.